Below are 31 T cell receptor beta chains sequenced from a single sample in a study of blood T cell repertoires in COVID-19. Assay used: immunoSEQ multiplex PCR; TCRdb lists only in-frame clones, some missing. Of 87,000 or so clones listed, about 85% were seen once; the top ten hold approximately 3%. The material sequenced was peripheral blood. The receptors derive from a woman older than 75 with COVID-19, enrolled during active disease.

As DNA, the CDR3 is TGTGCCAGCAGCCCGGCTGGGCTAGGGGCTGCACAGGAGACCCAGTACTTC. Translation: CASSPAGLGAAQETQYF. The chain links TRBV7-9 to TRBJ2-5; possibly TRBD1 for D (5 bases). Trimming left V 5 bases short and J 5 bases short, with 24 bases between. Germline assignment: CDR1 SEHNR and CDR2 FQNEAQ (reference sequence). The CDR3 is made up of 17 amino acids.

The CDR3 DNA sequence: TGTGCCAGCAGCCCCCAGGGAGGCCCTAACTATGGCTACACCTTC. Its protein product is CASSPQGGPNYGYTF. This chain joins TRBV7-3 and TRBJ1-2; D possibly corresponds to TRBD1 (5 bases). Germline values: CDR1 SGHTA, CDR2 FQGTGA. V was trimmed by 5 bases and J by 0 bases, leaving 13 bases between them. The CDR3 is 15 amino acids.

As to this clone: In the same sample, other DNA sequences code for this CDR3. The chain uses TRBV6-2 or TRBV6-3 and TRBJ2-7; D is unclear. The V gene lost 4 bases and the J gene lost 0 bases, with 4 bases spanning the gap. This CDR3 has 12 amino acids. CDR1 is MNHEY, CDR2 SVGEGT, per germline. The CDR3 protein is CASSLSSYEQYF. In DNA, the CDR3 is TGTGCCAGCAGTTTGAGCTCCTACGAGCAGTACTTC.

For the CDR3, the DNA is TGCGCCAGCAGCTTGGAGAGGGGGTATGTCTATGGCTACACCTTC. Protein sequence: CASSLERGYVYGYTF. This sequence joins TRBV5-1 and TRBJ1-2, with a possible D match to TRBD1 (6 bases). CDR3 length: 15 amino acids. CDR1 and CDR2 from the germline V gene are SGHRS and YFSETQ. Trimming pared 0 bases from V and 4 bases from J, leaving 13 bases between.

The chain couples TRBV30 to TRBJ2-5; D remains ambiguous. The CDR3 loop spans 15 amino acids. Germline V gene lookup returns CDR1 GTSNPN and CDR2 SVGIG (reference sequence). V gave up 0 bases and J gave up 2 bases, with 13 bases separating them. The DNA for the CDR3 is TGTGCCTGGAGTGTATTTGCAAAACATCAAGAGACCCAGTACTTC. It translates to CAWSVFAKHQETQYF.

V gene TRBV10-3 combines with J gene TRBJ2-5; D remains unclear. Trimming pared 5 bases from V and 4 bases from J, leaving 8 bases between. Germline CDR1 is ENHRY and CDR2 is SYGVKD. The CDR3 sequence is 12 residues long. The CDR3 DNA sequence: TGTGCCATCAGTCCGGCAGGAGAGACCCAGTACTTC. Protein product: CAISPAGETQYF.

J is TRBJ1-2 and V is TRBV27; weak D call: TRBD1 (5 bases). Between the trimmed V and J ends, which lost 5 bases and 5 bases, there was a span of 12 bases. CDR1 MNHEY and CDR2 SMNVEV come from the germline V gene (reference sequence). There are 13 residues in the CDR3. The CDR3 sequence: CASSPGRDYGYTF. The CDR3 DNA reads TGTGCCAGCAGTCCCGGCAGGGATTATGGCTACACCTTC.

The CDR3 loop reads CASSLSETSGNTIYF. The CDR3 DNA reads TGTGCCAGCAGCTTATCAGAAACCTCTGGAAACACCATATATTTT. The chain employs TRBV7-9 and TRBJ1-3, with D hard to call. V was clipped by 2 bases and J by 0 bases, with 8 bases between them. This CDR3 is 15 amino acids long. CDR1 and CDR2 (germline): SEHNR, FQNEAQ (reference sequence).

V usage is TRBV27 and J usage is TRBJ2-7, with 9 nucleotides matching TRBD2. There are 13 residues in the CDR3. CDR1 is MNHEY, CDR2 SMNVEV, per germline (reference sequence). Losses at the gene ends were 3 bases for V and 7 bases for J; bases not matched to a gene: 4. CDR3 sequence reads: CASSFRTSAEQYF. CDR3 DNA sequence: TGTGCCAGCAGTTTTCGGACTAGCGCAGAGCAGTACTTC.

The genes are TRBV28 and TRBJ2-3, with 10 positions matching TRBD2. CDR1 and CDR2 (germline): MDHEN, SYDVKM. J gave up 2 bases and V 5 bases, and 7 bases lay outside the gene matches. The CDR3 is made up of 16 amino acids. Here the CDR3 DNA reads TGTGCCAGCAGTCCAACGGGACTAGCGACCACAGATACGCAGTATTTT. Its protein product is CASSPTGLATTDTQYF.

The chain couples TRBV27 to TRBJ1-1; 11 bases fit TRBD1. V was pared by 4 bases and J by 1 base, with 11 bases of the junction left unmatched. CDR3 length: 18 amino acids. Germline CDR1 is MNHEY and CDR2 is SMNVEV (reference sequence). CDR3 coding DNA: TGTGCCAGCAGTTCCCGGACAGGGGGCTTCTGGGGGAACACTGAAGCTTTCTTT. It is translated as CASSSRTGGFWGNTEAFF.

This chain uses TRBV14 with TRBJ2-7; tentatively, D is TRBD1 (6 bases). Germline CDR1 is SGHDN and CDR2 is FVKESK. The CDR3 spans 13 residues. The V and J ends lost 10 bases and 2 bases respectively, with 15 bases between them. CDR3 nucleotide sequence: TGTGCCAATTCCCGGGACACCCCCTACGAGCAGTACTTC. It codes for CANSRDTPYEQYF. Full variable domain (outside the CDR3, taken from reference TRBV14 and TRBJ2-7): EAGVTQFPSHSVIEKGQTVTLRCDPISGHDNLYWYRRVMGKEIKFLLHFVKESKQDESGMPNNRFLAERTGGTYSTLKVQPAELEDSGVYFCANSRDTPYEQYFGPGTRLTVT.

There are a few counts of this clone. The chain couples TRBV28 to TRBJ1-6, with 10 bases identical to TRBD1. The germline CDR1 and CDR2 sequences are MDHEN and SYDVKM. V trimming: 4 bases; J trimming: 12 bases; junction bases outside the gene matches: 6. The CDR3 consists of 14 residues. The CDR3, as DNA: TGTGCCAGCAGTTCCCCGGGACAGGGGATACCCCTCCACTTT. It translates to CASSSPGQGIPLHF. The full variable domain, completed using reference TRBV28 and TRBJ1-6, is DVKVTQSSRYLVKRTGEKVFLECVQDMDHENMFWYRQDPGLGLRLIYFSYDVKMKEKGDIPEGYSVSREKKERFSLILESASTNQTSMYLCASSSPGQGIPLHFGNGTRLTVT.

The J gene is TRBJ2-7, the V gene TRBV7-8; 9 bases line up with TRBD1. CDR1 and CDR2 from the germline V gene are SGHVS and FQNEAQ. The CDR3 runs 13 residues. The trim removed 2 bases at V and 6 bases at J, leaving 2 bases unmatched. CDR3 DNA: TGTGCCAGCAGCTTAACAGGGGGCTTCGAGCAGTACTTC. Its protein product is CASSLTGGFEQYF.

The chain joins TRBV27 to TRBJ2-1, with 12 bases lining up with TRBD2. The CDR3 is made up of 15 amino acids. Germline assignment: CDR1 MNHEY and CDR2 SMNVEV (reference sequence). V dropped 5 bases and J dropped 7; count of bases not matched to a gene: 6. The CDR3 sequence: CASSPGLAGQNEQFF. The CDR3 DNA sequence: TGTGCCAGCAGTCCTGGACTAGCGGGGCAAAATGAGCAGTTCTTC.

The chain uses TRBV7-2 and TRBJ1-5; TRBD1 aligns across 7 bases. J gave up 6 bases and V 1 base, and 6 bases lay outside the gene matches. The CDR3 contains 15 residues. Germline CDR1 reads SGHTA; CDR2 reads FQGNSA. The CDR3 nucleotides read TGTGCCAGCAGCTTAGGGGCAGGGGGAAGTCAGCCCCAGCATTTT. Translation gives CASSLGAGGSQPQHF.

This CDR3 reads CATSDPTAGELDTQYF. For the CDR3, the DNA is TGTGCCACCAGTGACCCCACTGCGGGAGAATTAGATACGCAGTATTTT. The chain links TRBV24-1 to TRBJ2-3, with TRBD2 identical over 7 bases. CDR3 size: 16 residues. J gave up 5 bases and V 4 bases, and 11 bases lay outside the gene matches. The germline gives CDR1 KGHDR, CDR2 SFDVKD.

This clone was recorded once. The V call is TRBV19, the J call TRBJ2-1; 12 bases are shared with TRBD2. CDR3 length equals 15 residues. CDR1 and CDR2 (germline): LNHDA, SQIVND (reference sequence). The junction had 9 bases not matched to a gene; V was cut back by 5 bases and J by 10 bases. Here the CDR3 DNA reads TGTGCCAGTAGTCCGCGACTAGCGGGGGCTCAAGAGCAGTTCTTC. Residues: CASSPRLAGAQEQFF.

The CDR3, as DNA: TGTGCCAGCAGCTTAGGCGGGAGGCCCTCGTACGAGCAGTACTTC. Translated: CASSLGGRPSYEQYF. This chain uses TRBV7-6 with TRBJ2-7; 8 nucleotides match TRBD2. The CDR3 runs 15 residues. Germline loops: CDR1 SGHVS, CDR2 FNYEAQ. With V trimmed by 1 base and J by 4 bases, 6 bases remained unmatched.

The chain carries TRBV9 and TRBJ2-7, with D maybe TRBD1 (5 bases). Per germline, CDR1 SGDLS and CDR2 YYNGEE. Trimming pared 0 bases from V and 2 bases from J, leaving 9 bases between. This CDR3 contains 14 residues. CDR3 bases: TGTGCCAGCAGCGTAGGGCAGGGCGCCTACGAGCAGTACTTC. Encoded protein: CASSVGQGAYEQYF.

The chain is built from TRBV18 and TRBJ1-2; D possibly corresponds to TRBD1 (6 bases). CDR1 and CDR2 from the germline V gene are KGHSH and LQKENI. V was shortened by 4 bases and J by 4 bases, with 16 bases between the two germline ends. This CDR3 contains 15 residues. DNA for the CDR3: TGTGCCAGCTCACTTCCCCGGCAGGGGAGCTATGGCTACACCTTC. This gives the protein CASSLPRQGSYGYTF.

The chain joins TRBV7-9 to TRBJ2-7; a possible D gene is TRBD1 (6 bases). This CDR3 has 14 amino acids. The germline gives CDR1 SEHNR, CDR2 FQNEAQ (reference sequence). V was pared by 8 bases and J by 4 bases, with 18 bases between. The CDR3 nucleotides read TGTGCCAGCCCCCCCGACGGACAGTCTTACGAGCAGTACTTC. Translating it yields CASPPDGQSYEQYF.

Here the CDR3 DNA reads TGTGCCATCAGTGCGACTGGCATGAACACTGAAGCTTTCTTT. Translation: CAISATGMNTEAFF. J is TRBJ1-1 and V is TRBV10-3; D is unresolved. With 4 bases removed from V and 0 bases from J, the gap between germline ends came to 9 bases. The CDR3 sequence is 14 residues long. The V gene's germline CDR1 is ENHRY and CDR2 SYGVKD.

V is TRBV10-3 and J is TRBJ2-3; D perhaps matches TRBD1 (6 bases). The ends were cut back, 0 bases at V and 7 bases at J, with 11 bases in the middle. The CDR3 loop spans 14 amino acids. The germline V gene encodes CDR1 ENHRY and CDR2 SYGVKD. The CDR3 loop is CAISESNTGYTQYF. CDR3 in DNA: TGTGCCATCAGTGAGTCGAACACAGGGTATACGCAGTATTTT.

The sample holds one count of this clone. CDR3: CASSGIGLAGPPTGGNEQFF. CDR3 nucleotide sequence: TGTGCCAGTAGTGGCATCGGGTTAGCGGGACCGCCGACCGGGGGAAATGAGCAGTTCTTC. V usage is TRBV19 and J usage is TRBJ2-1; TRBD2 matches 8 bases. Trimming at V came to 5 bases and at J to 7 bases, leaving 25 bases not matched to a gene. CDR1 is LNHDA, CDR2 SQIVND, per germline (reference sequence). The CDR3 has 20 amino acids. Using reference TRBV19 and TRBJ2-1 for the parts outside the CDR3, the full variable domain is DGGITQSPKYLFRKEGQNVTLSCEQNLNHDAMYWYRQDPGQGLRLIYYSQIVNDFQKGDIAEGYSVSREKKESFPLTVTSAQKNPTAFYLCASSGIGLAGPPTGGNEQFFGPGTRLTVL.

With regard to this clone: Different DNA sequences within this sample yield the same CDR3. This chain joins TRBV5-1 and TRBJ2-7, with a tentative D call TRBD2 (5 bases). Trimming cost V 0 bases and J 1 base, with 8 bases left between them. The CDR3 covers 14 residues. Germline assignment: CDR1 SGHRS and CDR2 YFSETQ. This CDR3 reads CASSLGGNSYEQYF. CDR3 DNA: TGCGCCAGCAGCTTGGGAGGGAATTCCTACGAGCAGTACTTC.

This chain links TRBV30 with TRBJ2-5; tentative D call: TRBD1 (6 bases). Trimming shortened V by 6 bases and J by 7 bases, and 21 bases separated the two germline ends. The germline V gene encodes CDR1 GTSNPN and CDR2 SVGIG (reference sequence). This CDR3 spans 14 amino acids. The chain's CDR3 is CACAETGNGVTQYF. The CDR3 nucleotides are TGTGCCTGTGCTGAGACAGGAAATGGAGTGACCCAGTACTTC.

The chain uses TRBV7-8 and TRBJ1-1, with 9 bases aligning to TRBD1. CDR3 length equals 14 residues. The J segment lost 5 bases and the V segment lost 3 bases, leaving 4 bases of the junction unmatched. From germline, CDR1 is SGHVS and CDR2 FQNEAQ. This CDR3 reads CASSFQGQGTEAFF. CDR3 sequence (DNA): TGTGCCAGCAGCTTCCAGGGACAGGGAACTGAAGCTTTCTTT.

The V call is TRBV2, the J call TRBJ1-2; tentative D call: TRBD1 (5 bases). V lost 4 bases and J 4 bases, leaving 16 bases between the germline ends. This CDR3 has 15 residues. Per germline, CDR1 SNHLY and CDR2 FYNNEI. Written as DNA, the CDR3 is TGTGCCAGCAGTGGTAGCGGGACCGTTGGCTATGGCTACACCTTC. Translated, it gives CASSGSGTVGYGYTF.

The chain couples TRBV19 to TRBJ1-5, with TRBD1 as a possible D gene (5 bases). V lost 3 bases and J lost 5, with 8 bases in between. This CDR3 spans 13 amino acids. From germline, CDR1 is LNHDA and CDR2 SQIVND (reference sequence). DNA for the CDR3: TGTGCCAGTAGTATCGGGGGGGATCAGCCCCAGCATTTT. Encoded protein: CASSIGGDQPQHF. Full variable domain (remainder filled in from reference TRBV19 and TRBJ1-5): DGGITQSPKYLFRKEGQNVTLSCEQNLNHDAMYWYRQDPGQGLRLIYYSQIVNDFQKGDIAEGYSVSREKKESFPLTVTSAQKNPTAFYLCASSIGGDQPQHFGDGTRLSIL.

The chain links TRBV11-2 to TRBJ2-1, with D unclear. V lost 1 base, J lost 9 bases, and 4 bases lay in between. The CDR3 is made up of 11 amino acids. Germline V gene lookup returns CDR1 SGHAT and CDR2 FQNNGV. The CDR3 sequence is CASSLGSEQFF. In DNA form, the CDR3 reads TGTGCCAGCAGCTTAGGTAGTGAGCAGTTCTTC.